This entry is about one T cell receptor beta chain. This sample stems from a study of cytomegalovirus exposure and HLA in healthy donors. Study summary: One earlier analysis, a look at 150 million to 200 million T cells, found some 120 million unique TCR beta sequences.

PCR employed 60 Vbeta and 13 Jbeta primers. Generated by immunoSEQ multiplex PCR, the TCRdb table keeps only in-frame clones and is missing some. Among roughly 150,000 clones listed, about 70% were seen once. The CDR3 has 14 amino acids. CDR1 MNHEY and CDR2 SVGAGI come from the germline V gene. The ends were cut back, 3 bases at V and 1 base at J, with 9 bases in the middle. The sample was PBMCs. The source is a middle-aged woman in good health and CMV-seronegative. The chain has TRBV6-5 and TRBJ1-1; D not certain. CDR3 residues: CASSYGEGNTEAFF. The CDR3, as DNA: TGTGCCAGCAGTTATGGAGAAGGGAACACTGAAGCTTTCTTT.